This T cell receptor (beta chain) came from a study of cytomegalovirus exposure and HLA in healthy donors. General study findings and limits: Data from an earlier analysis indicated that most TCR beta V segments were productive either about 87% or about 30% of the time. Later analysis found that TCR beta chains associated with HLA were more clonally expanded than other, equally common chains. With later analysis, a missense DCLRE1C variant became linked to TCR beta V- and J-gene trimming. Judged likely to be a sequencing artifact was a cluster of highly shared sequence variants.

CDR3 length: 14 amino acids. The V end was cut by 5 bases, the J end by 10 bases, with 18 bases between. CDR1 is MDHEN and CDR2 is SYDVKM in the germline V gene. The PCR made use of 60 Vbeta and 13 Jbeta primers. The repertoire was sequenced with immunoSEQ multiplex PCR; TCRdb's copy has only in-frame clones and lacks some. Of about 190,000 clones listed, roughly 74% are singletons. In regard to this clone: Its antigen is still unknown.

The receptor was derived from a woman aged 25 to 39 in good health and CMV-seronegative. This rearrangement joins TRBV28 to TRBJ2-1, with D maybe TRBD2 (7 bases). Sample: PBMCs. Written as DNA, the CDR3 is TGTGCCAGCAGTCCCCCGGGCGGGGGCATCGAGCAGTTCTTC. It specifies CASSPPGGGIEQFF.